These 3 T cell receptor beta chains were all obtained from the same sample, sequenced in a study of blood T cell repertoires in COVID-19. The data were produced by immunoSEQ multiplex PCR, yet TCRdb's version contains in-frame clones alone and is incomplete. The table includes almost 85,000 clones, 85% to 90% detected once. The sequenced sample was PBMCs or T cells enriched from blood (not recorded which). These receptors all come from a woman in her 50s with acute COVID-19.

This clone has only one observation. The V gene is TRBV6-5, the J gene TRBJ1-2; D gene unclear. The CDR3 extends over 15 amino acids. V was shortened by 8 bases and J by 2 bases, with 18 bases between the two germline ends. From germline, CDR1 is MNHEY and CDR2 SVGAGI. For the CDR3, the DNA is TGTGCCAGCCAAAACCGGGGAGGTCTAAACTATGGCTACACCTTC. Translated: CASQNRGGLNYGYTF.

The genes are TRBV27 and TRBJ2-6; 7 bases are shared with TRBD1. Germline CDR1 MNHEY, CDR2 SMNVEV (reference sequence). The CDR3 covers 17 residues. V lost 0 bases to trimming and J lost 0 bases; unmatched junction nucleotides: 2. The CDR3 coding sequence is TGTGCCAGCAGTTTATCGACAGGGCACTCTGGGGCCAACGTCCTGACTTTC. The encoded protein is CASSLSTGHSGANVLTF.

The CDR3: CASSSTLGRGLGETQYF. DNA of the CDR3: TGCGCCAGCAGCTCCACGCTAGGCAGGGGGCTAGGGGAGACCCAGTACTTC. The rearrangement uses TRBV5-1 and TRBJ2-5; 8 bases line up with TRBD1. J lost 5 bases, V lost 3 bases, and 15 bases had no gene match. This CDR3 has 17 residues. CDR1 SGHRS and CDR2 YFSETQ come from the germline V gene.